Listed below are T cell receptor beta chains from one sample, sequenced in a study of T-cell memory formation after mild COVID-19. TCRdb used MiXCR to reprocess the 5' RACE reads, holding one entry per CDR3 protein. Among under 200,000 distinct CDR3 sequences, roughly a third were seen once, and the ten largest hold about 12%. The sequenced material came from PBMCs or a T cell subset sorted from them (not recorded which). Receptors were obtained from an adult woman who had mild COVID-19 (a few samples of this study predate the infection). Cell type and time point are not known. CDR3s include the opening cysteine and the closing phenylalanine or tryptophan. The D gene is left open where the match is weak. The size field is filled for only some rows; it gives once, few, many or a size class.

V	size	J	D	DNA	CDR3
TRBV10-3	-	TRBJ2-7	-	TGTGCCATCAGTGAACATCCGGGAAGGTACGAGCAGTACTTC	CAISEHPGRYEQYF
TRBV10-3	-	TRBJ1-5	TRBD1	TGTGCCATCAGTGAGTCTGGGACAGGGGATAATCAGCCCCAGCATTTT	CAISESGTGDNQPQHF
TRBV5-1	-	TRBJ1-1	TRBD1	TGCGCCAGCAGCTTGGAGGGACAGGGGGCGGTTGAATATAAAGCTTTCTTT	CASSLEGQGAVEYKAFF
TRBV7-3	few	TRBJ2-2	-	TGTGCCAGCAGCCACTCCCGGGACACCGGGGAGCTGTTTTTT	CASSHSRDTGELFF
TRBV25-1	-	TRBJ1-2	-	TGTGCCAGCAGTGATGCCTGGACAGCCGGCTACACCTTC	CASSDAWTAGYTF
TRBV7-2	-	TRBJ1-2	-	TGTGCCAGCAGCTTAGGGGAAGGGAGAAGCTATGGCTACACCTTC	CASSLGEGRSYGYTF
TRBV27	-	TRBJ2-7	TRBD2	TGTGCCAGCAGTTCCGAGACTAGCGGGAGATCAGAACAGTACTTC	CASSSETSGRSEQYF
TRBV21-1	few	TRBJ2-2	-	TGTGCCAGCAGCCTCGTGGACGGTTCGAACACCGGGGAGCTGTTTTTT	CASSLVDGSNTGELFF
TRBV15	few	TRBJ1-4	-	TGTGCCACCAGGTCAGGACTGAATGAAAAACTGTTTTTT	CATRSGLNEKLFF
TRBV6-6	-	TRBJ2-5	TRBD2	TGTGCCAGCAGTAACCAAGGAGGGACTAGCCAAGAGACCCAGTACTTC	CASSNQGGTSQETQYF
TRBV11-1	-	TRBJ2-3	TRBD2	TGTGCCAGCAGCGGAAGCGGGAGGGGCACAGATACGCAGTATTTT	CASSGSGRGTDTQYF
TRBV12-3/TRBV12-4	-	TRBJ2-5	-	TGTGCCAGCAGTCCCACGGACGGCTATGGAGAGACCCAGTACTTC	CASSPTDGYGETQYF
TRBV25-1	-	TRBJ2-2	-	TGTGCCAGCAGTGTAGTCACCGGGGAGCTGTTTTTT	CASSVVTGELFF
TRBV3-1	-	TRBJ1-3	-	TGTGCCAGCAGACAAGCCGGGAGGCTCTCTGGAAACACCATATATTTT	CASRQAGRLSGNTIYF
TRBV6-2/TRBV6-3	-	TRBJ1-1	-	TGTGCCAGCAGTCCGACGATGAACACTGAAGCTTTCTTT	CASSPTMNTEAFF
TRBV7-2	-	TRBJ2-1	-	TGTGCCAGCAGCTTCGGCGGGCCTTCCTACAATGAGCAGTTCTTC	CASSFGGPSYNEQFF